The following is a T cell receptor (beta chain) sequence with its context. The antigen remains undetermined. This specimen comes from a study of memory CD4+ T cells and cytomegalovirus serostatus. Study-wide background: Of the healthy Belgian adults, under 10 were CMV seropositive and more than 20 seronegative. Study-wide points: Of 150 to 200 reported CMV TCRbeta sequences, roughly 70 were found in memory CD4+ repertoires.

Original handling: Out-of-frame sequences were removed, leaving 2 million to 2.5 million distinct TCRbeta sequences. Assay used: immunoSEQ multiplex PCR; TCRdb lists only in-frame clones, some missing. That table furnishes V, J and clone size, whereas the DNA furnished D and trimming. Counted here are tens of thousands of clones, 60% to 80% occurring once; the ten biggest clones make up 0.7% to 0.9%. Single viable CD3+CD4+CD8-CD45RO+ cells were sorted as the memory CD4+ T cells. Total CD4+ T cells were enriched by CD4 positive selection. This CDR3 is 14 amino acids long. V was shortened by 0 bases and J by 7 bases, with 11 bases between the two germline ends. Germline V gene data show CDR1 as SGHNT and CDR2 as YYREEE (reference sequence).

The source material was memory CD4+ T cells from blood. V gene TRBV5-4 combines with J gene TRBJ2-1, with D possibly matching TRBD2 (6 bases). This receptor was identified in an adult in good health and CMV-seronegative. CDR3 residues: CASSLVGGMNEQFF. Written as DNA, the CDR3 is TGTGCCAGCAGCTTGGTCGGGGGAATGAATGAGCAGTTCTTC. The full variable domain, rest sourced from reference TRBV5-4 and TRBJ2-1, is ETGVTQSPTHLIKTRGQQVTLRCSSQSGHNTVSWYQQALGQGPQFIFQYYREEENGRGNFPPRFSGLQFPNYSSELNVNALELDDSALYLCASSLVGGMNEQFFGPGTRLTVL.